This T cell receptor beta chain is from a study of T cell changes during pregnancy in multiple sclerosis. Assay used: immunoSEQ multiplex PCR; TCRdb lists only in-frame clones, some missing. Of tens of thousands of clones detected, 85% to 90% appear once; the ten largest clones hold 8% to 9.5%. CDR1 MNHNS and CDR2 SASEGT come from the germline V gene. V shed 3 bases and J 1 base; nucleotides not matched to a gene: 2. The CDR3 has 14 amino acids. The chain is built from TRBV6-1 and TRBJ2-7, with TRBD1 matching 8 bases. The receptor's source is a female donor with multiple sclerosis, enrolled in a pregnancy study. This specimen consisted of CD8+ T cells from peripheral blood mononuclear cells, obtained in the second trimester of pregnancy. The CDR3 sequence: CASSDRGPSYEQYF. CDR3 in DNA: TGTGCCAGCAGTGACAGGGGGCCATCCTACGAGCAGTACTTC.